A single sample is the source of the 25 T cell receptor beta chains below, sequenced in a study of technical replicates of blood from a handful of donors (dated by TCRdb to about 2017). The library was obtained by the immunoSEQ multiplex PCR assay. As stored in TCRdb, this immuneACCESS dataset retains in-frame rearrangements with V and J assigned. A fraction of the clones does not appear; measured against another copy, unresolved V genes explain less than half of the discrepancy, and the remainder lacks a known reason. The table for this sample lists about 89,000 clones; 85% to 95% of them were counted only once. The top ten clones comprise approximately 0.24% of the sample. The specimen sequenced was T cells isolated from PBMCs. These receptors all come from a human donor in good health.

The CDR3 DNA reads TGCGCCAGCAGCCAAGGAGACTTGAGCTCCTACAATGAGCAGTTCTTC. Translating it yields CASSQGDLSSYNEQFF. The chain links TRBV4-1 to TRBJ2-1; D is ambiguous. Trimming pared 1 base from V and 0 bases from J, leaving 10 bases between. Germline values: CDR1 MGHRA, CDR2 YSYEKL. The CDR3 extends over 16 amino acids.

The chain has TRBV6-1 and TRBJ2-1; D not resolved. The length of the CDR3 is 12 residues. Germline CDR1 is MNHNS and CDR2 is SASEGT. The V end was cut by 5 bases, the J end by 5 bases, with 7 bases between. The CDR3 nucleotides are TGTGCCAGCAGTCTTCCCGACAATGAGCAGTTCTTC. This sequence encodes CASSLPDNEQFF.

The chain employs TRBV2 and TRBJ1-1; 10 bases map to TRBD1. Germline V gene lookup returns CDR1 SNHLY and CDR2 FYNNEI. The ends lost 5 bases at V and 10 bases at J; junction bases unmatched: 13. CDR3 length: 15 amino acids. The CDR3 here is CASSHESGTGVTAFF. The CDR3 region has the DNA TGTGCCAGCAGTCATGAATCCGGGACAGGGGTAACAGCTTTCTTT.

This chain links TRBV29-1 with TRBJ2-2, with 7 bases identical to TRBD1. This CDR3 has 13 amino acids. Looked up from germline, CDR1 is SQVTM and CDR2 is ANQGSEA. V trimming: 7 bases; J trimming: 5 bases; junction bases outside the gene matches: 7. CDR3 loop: CSDDRDVTGELFF. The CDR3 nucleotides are TGCAGCGACGACAGGGACGTTACCGGGGAGCTGTTTTTT.

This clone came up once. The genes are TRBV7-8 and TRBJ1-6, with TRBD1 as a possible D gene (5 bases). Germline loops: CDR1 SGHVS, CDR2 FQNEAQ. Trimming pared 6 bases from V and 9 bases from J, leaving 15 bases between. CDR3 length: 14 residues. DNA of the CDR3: TGTGCCAGCAGTGGGTCGGGGGTGGCTTCACCCCTCCACTTT. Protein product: CASSGSGVASPLHF.

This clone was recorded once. The CDR3: CASRQSHSGYTF. CDR3 nucleotides: TGTGCCAGCAGACAGTCCCACTCTGGCTACACCTTC. The chain couples TRBV28 to TRBJ1-2, with unresolved D. This CDR3 is built from 12 residues. Looked up from germline, CDR1 is MDHEN and CDR2 is SYDVKM. V lost 6 bases and J 7 bases, leaving 12 bases between the germline ends.

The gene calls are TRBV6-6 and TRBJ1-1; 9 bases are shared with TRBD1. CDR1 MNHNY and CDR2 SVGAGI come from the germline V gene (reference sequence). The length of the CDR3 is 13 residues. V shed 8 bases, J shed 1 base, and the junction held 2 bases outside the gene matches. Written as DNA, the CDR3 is TGTGCCAGCGAACAGGGGGCGAACACTGAAGCTTTCTTT. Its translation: CASEQGANTEAFF.

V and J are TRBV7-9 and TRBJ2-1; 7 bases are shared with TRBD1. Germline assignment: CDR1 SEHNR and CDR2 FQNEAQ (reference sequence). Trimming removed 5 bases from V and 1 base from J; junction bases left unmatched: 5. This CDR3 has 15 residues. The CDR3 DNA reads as TGTGCCAGCAGCCTAAGACAGGGTTCCTACAATGAGCAGTTCTTC. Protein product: CASSLRQGSYNEQFF.

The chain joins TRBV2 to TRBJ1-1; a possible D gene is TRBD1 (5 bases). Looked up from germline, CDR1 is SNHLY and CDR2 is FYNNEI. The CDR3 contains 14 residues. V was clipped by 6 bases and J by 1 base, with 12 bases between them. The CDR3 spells CASSPGRGNTEAFF. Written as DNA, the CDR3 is TGTGCCAGCAGCCCTGGGAGGGGGAACACTGAAGCTTTCTTT. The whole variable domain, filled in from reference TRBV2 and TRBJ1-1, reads EPEVTQTPSHQVTQMGQEVILRCVPISNHLYFYWYRQILGQKVEFLVSFYNNEISEKSEIFDDQFSVERPDGSNFTLKIRSTKLEDSAMYFCASSPGRGNTEAFFGQGTRLTVV.

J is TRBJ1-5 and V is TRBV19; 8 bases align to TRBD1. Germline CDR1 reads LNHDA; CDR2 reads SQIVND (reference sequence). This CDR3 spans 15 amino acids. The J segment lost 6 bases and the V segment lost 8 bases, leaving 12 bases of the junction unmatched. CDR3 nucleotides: TGTGCCAGTCTCGTTAAGACAGGGGTTTTTCAGCCCCAGCATTTT. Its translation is CASLVKTGVFQPQHF.

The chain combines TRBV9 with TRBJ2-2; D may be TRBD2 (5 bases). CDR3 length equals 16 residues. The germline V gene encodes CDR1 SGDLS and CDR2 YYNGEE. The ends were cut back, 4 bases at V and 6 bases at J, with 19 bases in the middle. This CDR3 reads CASSPDPHTRAGELFF. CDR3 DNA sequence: TGTGCCAGCAGCCCCGACCCCCACACTAGGGCCGGGGAGCTGTTTTTT.

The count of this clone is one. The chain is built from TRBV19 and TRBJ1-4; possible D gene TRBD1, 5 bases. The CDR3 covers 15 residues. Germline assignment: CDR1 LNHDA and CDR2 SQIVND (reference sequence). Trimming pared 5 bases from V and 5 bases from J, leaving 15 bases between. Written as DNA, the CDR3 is TGTGCCAGTAGTTCAAGTCAGGGAGGAAATGAAAAACTGTTTTTT. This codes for CASSSSQGGNEKLFF. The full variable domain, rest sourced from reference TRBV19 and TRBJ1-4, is DGGITQSPKYLFRKEGQNVTLSCEQNLNHDAMYWYRQDPGQGLRLIYYSQIVNDFQKGDIAEGYSVSREKKESFPLTVTSAQKNPTAFYLCASSSSQGGNEKLFFGSGTQLSVL.

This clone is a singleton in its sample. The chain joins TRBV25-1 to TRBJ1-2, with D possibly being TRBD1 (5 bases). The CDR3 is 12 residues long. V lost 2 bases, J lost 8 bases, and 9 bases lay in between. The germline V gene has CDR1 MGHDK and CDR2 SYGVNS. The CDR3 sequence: CASSEGAWGYTF. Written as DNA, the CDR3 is TGTGCCAGCAGTGAAGGGGCATGGGGCTACACCTTC.

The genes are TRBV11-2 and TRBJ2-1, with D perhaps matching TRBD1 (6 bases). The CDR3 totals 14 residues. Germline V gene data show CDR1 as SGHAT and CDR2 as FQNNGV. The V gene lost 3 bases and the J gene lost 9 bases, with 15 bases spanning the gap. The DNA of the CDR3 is TGTGCCAGCAGCTTTTACACTCGACAGGTTGAGCAGTTCTTC. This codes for CASSFYTRQVEQFF. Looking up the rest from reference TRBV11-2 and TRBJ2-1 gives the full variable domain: EAGVAQSPRYKIIEKRQSVAFWCNPISGHATLYWYQQILGQGPKLLIQFQNNGVVDDSQLPKDRFSAERLKGVDSTLKIQPAKLEDSAVYLCASSFYTRQVEQFFGPGTRLTVL.

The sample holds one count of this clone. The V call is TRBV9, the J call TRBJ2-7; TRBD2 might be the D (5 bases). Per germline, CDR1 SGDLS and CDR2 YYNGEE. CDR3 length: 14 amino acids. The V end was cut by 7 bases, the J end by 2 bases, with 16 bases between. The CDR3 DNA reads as TGTGCCAGCGCATCTGAGGGAGCCCCCTACGAGCAGTACTTC. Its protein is CASASEGAPYEQYF.

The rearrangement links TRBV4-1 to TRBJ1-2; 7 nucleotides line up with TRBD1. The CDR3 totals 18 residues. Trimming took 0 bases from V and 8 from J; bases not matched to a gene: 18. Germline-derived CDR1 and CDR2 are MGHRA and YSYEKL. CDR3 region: CASSQEGGGLTGPPGYTF. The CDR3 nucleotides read TGCGCCAGCAGCCAAGAGGGTGGGGGCTTGACAGGGCCCCCCGGCTACACCTTC.

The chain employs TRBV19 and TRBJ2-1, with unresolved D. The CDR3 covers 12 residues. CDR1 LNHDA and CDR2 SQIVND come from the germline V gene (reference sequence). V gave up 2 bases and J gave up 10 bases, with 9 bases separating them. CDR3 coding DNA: TGTGCCAGTAGTATACCGAGCAACGAGCAGTTCTTC. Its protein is CASSIPSNEQFF.

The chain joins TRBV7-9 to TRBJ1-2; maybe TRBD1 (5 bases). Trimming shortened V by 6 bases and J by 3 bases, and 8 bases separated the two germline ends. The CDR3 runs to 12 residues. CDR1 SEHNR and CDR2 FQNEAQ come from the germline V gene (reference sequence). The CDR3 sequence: CASRDNDYGYTF. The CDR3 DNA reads TGTGCCAGCAGGGACAACGACTATGGCTACACCTTC.

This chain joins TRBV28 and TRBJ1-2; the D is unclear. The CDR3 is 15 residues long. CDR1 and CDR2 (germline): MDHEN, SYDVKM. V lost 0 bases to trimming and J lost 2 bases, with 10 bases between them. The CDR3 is CASSLWVTSNYGYTF. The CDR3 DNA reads TGTGCCAGCAGTTTATGGGTGACATCCAACTATGGCTACACCTTC.

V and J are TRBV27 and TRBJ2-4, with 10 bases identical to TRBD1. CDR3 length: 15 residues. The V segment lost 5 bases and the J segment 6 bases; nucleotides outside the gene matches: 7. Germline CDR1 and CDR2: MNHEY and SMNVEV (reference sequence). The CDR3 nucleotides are TGTGCCAGCAGTGTAGCCGGGACAGGGGTAAACATTCAGTACTTC. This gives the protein CASSVAGTGVNIQYF.

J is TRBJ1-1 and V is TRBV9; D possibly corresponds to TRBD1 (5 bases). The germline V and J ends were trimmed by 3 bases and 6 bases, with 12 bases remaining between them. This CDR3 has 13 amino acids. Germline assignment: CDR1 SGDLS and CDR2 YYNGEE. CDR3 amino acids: CASSATGSSEAFF. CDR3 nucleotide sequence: TGTGCCAGCAGCGCAACAGGTTCGTCTGAAGCTTTCTTT.

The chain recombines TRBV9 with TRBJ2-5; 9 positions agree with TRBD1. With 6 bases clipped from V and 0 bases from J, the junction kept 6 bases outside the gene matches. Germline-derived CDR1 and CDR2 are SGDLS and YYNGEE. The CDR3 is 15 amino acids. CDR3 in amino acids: CASTTGDRDQETQYF. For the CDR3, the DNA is TGTGCCAGCACCACCGGGGACAGGGACCAAGAGACCCAGTACTTC.

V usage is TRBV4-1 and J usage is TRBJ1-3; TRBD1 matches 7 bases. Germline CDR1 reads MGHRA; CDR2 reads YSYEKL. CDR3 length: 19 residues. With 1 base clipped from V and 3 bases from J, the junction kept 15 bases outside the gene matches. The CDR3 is CASSQGLDRARALGNTIYF. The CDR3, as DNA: TGCGCCAGCAGCCAAGGCCTCGACAGGGCCCGAGCGCTTGGAAACACCATATATTTT.

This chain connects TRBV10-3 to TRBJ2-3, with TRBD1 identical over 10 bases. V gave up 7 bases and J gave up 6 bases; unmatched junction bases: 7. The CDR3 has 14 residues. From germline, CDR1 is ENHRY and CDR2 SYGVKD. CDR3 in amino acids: CAITPGQGGDTQYF. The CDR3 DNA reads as TGTGCCATCACTCCCGGACAGGGGGGGGATACGCAGTATTTT.

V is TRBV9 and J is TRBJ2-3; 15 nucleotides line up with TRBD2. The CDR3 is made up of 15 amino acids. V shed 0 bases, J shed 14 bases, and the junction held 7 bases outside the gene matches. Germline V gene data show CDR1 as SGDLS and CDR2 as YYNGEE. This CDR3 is CASSVAGLAGGHLYF. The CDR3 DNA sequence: TGTGCCAGCAGCGTAGCAGGACTAGCGGGAGGGCATCTGTATTTT. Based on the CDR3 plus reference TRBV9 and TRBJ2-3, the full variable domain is DSGVTQTPKHLITATGQRVTLRCSPRSGDLSVYWYQQSLDQGLQFLIQYYNGEERAKGNILERFSAQQFPDLHSELNLSSLELGDSALYFCASSVAGLAGGHLYFGPGTRLTVL.